This is a list of T cell receptor beta chains from one sample in a study of neurological immune-mediated disorders. MiXCR was run by TCRdb on the 5' RACE reads, yielding one entry per CDR3 protein. The sample has tens of thousands of distinct CDR3 sequences, around 2.6% seen once; the top ten hold around 1.1%. Sequenced: PBMCs. These receptors all stem from a woman aged 25 to 39 with multiple sclerosis. The CDR3 runs from the conserved cysteine through the conserved F or W. D genes are given only for firm matches. Size is stated for part of the rows, as once, few or many counts, or as a class when the clone is expanded.

D gene	V gene	J gene	clone size	CDR3 protein	CDR3 DNA
.	TRBV5-6	TRBJ2-1	many	CASSGGTSYNEQFF	TGTGCCAGCAGCGGAGGGACATCATACAATGAGCAGTTCTTC
TRBD2	TRBV6-2/TRBV6-3	TRBJ2-1	many	CASRYGRERDNEQFF	TGTGCCAGCAGGTATGGGAGGGAGCGCGACAATGAGCAGTTCTTC
.	TRBV24-1	TRBJ2-3	.	CATSDRTAGYTDTQYF	TGTGCCACCAGTGATCGGACAGCTGGGTACACAGATACGCAGTATTTT
.	TRBV29-1	TRBJ2-1	many	CSVRNRVGTNEQFF	TGCAGCGTCCGGAACCGGGTGGGGACCAATGAGCAGTTCTTC
TRBD1	TRBV24-1	TRBJ1-1	many	CATSEKGNRGLTEAFF	TGTGCCACCAGTGAGAAGGGGAACAGGGGGCTCACTGAAGCTTTCTTT
TRBD2	TRBV3-1	TRBJ2-4	many	CASSQDGGSRNIQYF	TGTGCCAGCAGCCAAGATGGCGGGAGTCGGAACATTCAGTACTTC
.	TRBV2	TRBJ2-7	few	CVSSEADLYEQYF	TGTGTCAGCAGTGAAGCGGACCTATACGAGCAGTACTTC
TRBD2	TRBV14	TRBJ2-3	many	CASSSLAGVTDTQYF	TGTGCCAGCAGCTCGCTAGCGGGAGTGACAGATACGCAGTATTTT
.	TRBV12-3/TRBV12-4	TRBJ2-1	many	CASSLATGSENEQFF	TGTGCCAGCAGTTTAGCGACGGGCAGTGAGAATGAGCAGTTCTTC
TRBD1	TRBV29-1	TRBJ2-7	many	CSLKRDRPAFSYEQYF	TGCAGCTTGAAACGGGACAGGCCCGCCTTTTCCTACGAGCAGTACTTC
TRBD1	TRBV20-1	TRBJ2-7	many	CSAQRTGPYEQYF	TGCAGTGCCCAACGGACAGGACCGTACGAGCAGTACTTC
.	TRBV20-1	TRBJ2-3	many	CSAKSTPGLNTDTQYF	TGCAGTGCTAAAAGCACTCCGGGACTTAACACAGATACGCAGTATTTT
.	TRBV24-1	TRBJ1-2	many	CATSDDTDSSGPSINYGYTF	TGTGCCACCAGTGATGACACCGACAGCAGCGGGCCTTCAATTAACTATGGCTACACCTTC
.	TRBV20-1	TRBJ2-2	.	CSARDTGRWTGELFF	TGCAGTGCTAGAGATACGGGGCGGTGGACCGGGGAGCTGTTTTTT
.	TRBV27	TRBJ1-5	many	CASSLSWGGNQPQHF	TGTGCCAGCAGTTTATCGTGGGGAGGCAATCAGCCCCAGCATTTT
.	TRBV20-1	TRBJ2-7	many	CSATESGYEQYF	TGCAGTGCTACGGAATCGGGCTACGAGCAGTACTTC
TRBD1	TRBV20-1	TRBJ2-7	many	CSARFPGQMNEQYF	TGCAGTGCCAGATTTCCGGGACAGATGAACGAGCAGTACTTC
TRBD1	TRBV5-5	TRBJ1-5	many	CASSGDSLSSNQPQHF	TGTGCCAGCAGCGGGGACAGCCTGTCGAGCAATCAGCCCCAGCATTTT
TRBD1	TRBV6-5	TRBJ2-7	many	CASSYSPGQGISYEQYF	TGTGCCAGCAGTTACTCACCGGGACAGGGGATTTCCTACGAGCAGTACTTC
TRBD2	TRBV5-1	TRBJ2-1	many	CASSLSGVISYNEQFF	TGCGCCAGCAGCTTAAGCGGGGTGATCTCCTACAATGAGCAGTTCTTC
.	TRBV10-3	TRBJ2-7	many	CAISPLTPLSGSYEQYF	TGTGCCATCAGTCCATTAACACCCCTCTCGGGCTCCTACGAGCAGTACTTC
.	TRBV11-2	TRBJ2-1	many	CASSRPDSSYNEQFF	TGTGCCAGCAGCCGCCCAGACAGCTCCTACAATGAGCAGTTCTTC
.	TRBV7-2	TRBJ2-7	many	CASSRAGDEQYF	TGTGCCAGCAGTCGTGCTGGAGACGAGCAGTACTTC
.	TRBV14	TRBJ2-7	many	CASSPAYEQYF	TGTGCCAGCAGCCCAGCCTACGAGCAGTACTTC
.	TRBV5-1	TRBJ2-7	many	CASSLPPSNEQYF	TGCGCCAGCAGCCTCCCACCCAGCAACGAGCAGTACTTC
TRBD1	TRBV20-1	TRBJ1-1	many	CSAATGVNEAFF	TGCAGTGCCGCGACAGGGGTCAATGAAGCTTTCTTT
TRBD2	TRBV5-1	TRBJ2-3	many	CASRGLAGATDTQYF	TGCGCCAGCAGAGGACTAGCGGGAGCCACAGATACGCAGTATTTT
.	TRBV20-1	TRBJ1-2	many	CSAPRGAGNLNGYTF	TGCAGTGCTCCCCGGGGGGCAGGGAACCTTAATGGCTACACCTTC
.	TRBV7-9	TRBJ2-1	many	CASSRTFGAYNEQFF	TGTGCCAGCAGCCGGACTTTTGGGGCCTACAATGAGCAGTTCTTC
.	TRBV5-1	TRBJ2-7	many	CASSFHHFVTGYEQYF	TGCGCCAGCAGCTTTCATCACTTCGTGACAGGTTACGAGCAGTACTTC
.	TRBV12-3/TRBV12-4	TRBJ2-1	medium-sized	CASGFGQSNEQFF	TGTGCCAGTGGCTTTGGGCAGTCCAATGAGCAGTTCTTC
.	TRBV7-2	TRBJ1-5	many	CASSLEDSYQPQHF	TGTGCCAGCAGCTTAGAGGACAGCTATCAGCCCCAGCATTTT
.	TRBV27	TRBJ1-4	many	CASSRSTNEKLFF	TGTGCCAGCAGTAGATCAACTAATGAAAAACTGTTTTTT
.	TRBV6-1	TRBJ1-1	many	CASSEGGIDTEAFF	TGTGCCAGCAGTGAGGGGGGTATCGACACTGAAGCTTTCTTT